This T cell receptor beta chain was captured in a study of control samples from healthy donors and cancer patients. V was cut by 0 bases and J by 3 bases, with 12 bases left in between. Per the germline V gene, CDR1 is SGHDT and CDR2 is YYEEEE. The CDR3 length is 16 residues. The protocol was immunoSEQ multiplex PCR, while the TCRdb copy is restricted to in-frame clones and leaves out a portion. This table has around 100,000 clones, roughly 90% appearing once. This clone has more than one count but fewer than ten. The chain is built from TRBV5-6 and TRBJ2-2; a weak D match, TRBD1 (6 bases). The receptor was isolated from a human donor in good health. The donor label of this sample is uncertain. The sequencing sample was made of blood. As DNA, the CDR3 is TGTGCCAGCAGCTTGGAACAGGGAGAGTACACCGGGGAGCTGTTTTTT. Translating gives CASSLEQGEYTGELFF.